Following are 25 T cell receptor beta chains from one sample sequenced in a study of PD-1 blockade in classical Hodgkin lymphoma. Sequencing used immunoSEQ multiplex PCR; TCRdb keeps in-frame clones, though not all of them. The sample lists about 26,000 clones; roughly 68% were seen once. The patients all showed relapse after autologous stem cell transplantation, while their brentuximab vedotin exposure varied. The sample consisted of peripheral blood mononuclear cells (PBMCs), taken before the second cycle of nivolumab. The receptors originated from a human donor with classical Hodgkin lymphoma.

By share of the sample, this clone is medium-sized. CDR3 in DNA: TGTGCCAGCAGTTACGAACAGGGGGTTGGCCCCCAGCATTTT. Translated, it gives CASSYEQGVGPQHF. The chain combines TRBV6-5 with TRBJ1-5; 8 bases line up with TRBD1. J was trimmed by 10 bases and V by 2 bases; bases with no gene match: 7. CDR1 and CDR2 (germline): MNHEY, SVGAGI. This CDR3 is built from 14 residues.

V and J are TRBV19 and TRBJ1-2; D gene ambiguous. From germline, CDR1 is LNHDA and CDR2 SQIVND (reference sequence). Trimming took off 1 base at V and 8 bases at J, with 11 bases between the two ends. The CDR3 extends over 13 amino acids. This chain's CDR3 is CASSIGTEKGYTF. The CDR3 coding sequence is TGTGCCAGTAGTATAGGGACGGAGAAAGGCTACACCTTC.

This clone was observed once. The J gene is TRBJ2-1, the V gene TRBV10-1; TRBD1 might be the D (6 bases). This CDR3 has 15 residues. Deletions cut 3 bases from V and 5 bases from J, with 14 bases between. The germline V gene has CDR1 WNHNN and CDR2 SYGVQD (reference sequence). The DNA of the CDR3 is TGCGCCAGCAGTGAAACAGGGACAATCCACAATGAGCAGTTCTTC. Translated, it gives CASSETGTIHNEQFF.

In its sample, this clone was seen once. The genes are TRBV28 and TRBJ1-6; perhaps TRBD1 as D (6 bases). The CDR3 is 14 amino acids. Trimming shortened V by 2 bases and J by 9 bases, and 11 bases separated the two germline ends. Germline lookup yields CDR1 MDHEN and CDR2 SYDVKM. CDR3 in DNA: TGTGCCAGCAGTTTAAATGAGGACAGTTCACCCCTCCACTTT. It encodes CASSLNEDSSPLHF.

Comment on this clone: At one of its ends the junction is not consistent with the germline gene, which may arise from a read error. The V and J genes are TRBV30 and TRBJ1-4, with TRBD1 matching over 7 bases. Germline CDR1 GTSNPN, CDR2 SVGIG (reference sequence). The CDR3 covers 13 residues. The CDR3 DNA follows: TGTGCCTGGAGCCTCTCATTGACAGGGCGCTTAGCCTTT. Encoded protein: CAWSLSLTGRLAF.

This clone is a singleton in its sample. Different DNA sequences within this sample yield the same CDR3. The chain carries TRBV5-4 and TRBJ2-1; D perhaps matches TRBD2 (6 bases). Trimming pared 0 bases from V and 7 bases from J, leaving 17 bases between. Germline assignment: CDR1 SGHNT and CDR2 YYREEE (reference sequence). The CDR3 runs to 16 residues. This chain's CDR3 is CASSLDSGRARNEQFF. The DNA of the CDR3 is TGTGCCAGCAGCTTGGATAGCGGAAGGGCGAGGAATGAGCAGTTCTTC.

The V and J genes are TRBV18 and TRBJ1-1, with D perhaps TRBD1 (5 bases). The CDR3 is made up of 12 amino acids. The V gene's germline CDR1 is KGHSH and CDR2 LQKENI. V was clipped by 1 base and J by 8 bases, with 8 bases between them. CDR3 sequence reads: CASSPQGVEAFF. The DNA of the CDR3 is TGTGCCAGCTCACCACAAGGGGTAGAAGCTTTCTTT.

V is TRBV19 and J is TRBJ2-5; TRBD2 matches at 8 bases. J gave up 5 bases and V 6 bases, and 5 bases lay outside the gene matches. The CDR3 length is 13 residues. Germline V gives CDR1 LNHDA, CDR2 SQIVND (reference sequence). CDR3 DNA sequence: TGTGCCAGTAGCGGGGGGGTCCGGGAGACCCAGTACTTC. It encodes CASSGGVRETQYF. The full variable domain, with the rest looked up from reference TRBV19 and TRBJ2-5, is DGGITQSPKYLFRKEGQNVTLSCEQNLNHDAMYWYRQDPGQGLRLIYYSQIVNDFQKGDIAEGYSVSREKKESFPLTVTSAQKNPTAFYLCASSGGVRETQYFGPGTRLLVL.

V and J are TRBV15 and TRBJ2-1, with D unclear. V lost 5 bases to trimming and J lost 0 bases, with 14 bases between them. The germline V gene has CDR1 LNHNV and CDR2 YYDKDF (reference sequence). CDR3 size: 16 residues. The CDR3 coding sequence is TGTGCCACCAGCGGTGACTTCCTGAGCTCCTACAATGAGCAGTTCTTC. It codes for CATSGDFLSSYNEQFF.

The chain employs TRBV1 and TRBJ2-1; the D call TRBD2 from the table was never checked on the DNA. TRBV1 is reported as a pseudogene. CDR3 length: 16 amino acids. CDR3 sequence reads: CTSSQEVLARNNEQFF. DNA of the CDR3: TGCACCAGCAGCCAAGAGGTACTAGCGCGAAACAATGAGCAGTTCTTC.

The chain employs TRBV7-2 and TRBJ1-2; TRBD1 matches at 7 bases. J gave up 6 bases and V 6 bases, and 10 bases lay outside the gene matches. The CDR3 covers 14 residues. The germline V gene has CDR1 SGHTA and CDR2 FQGNSA. This CDR3 reads CASRRARQGHGYTF. The CDR3 nucleotides are TGTGCCAGCAGGCGGGCTAGACAGGGCCATGGCTACACCTTC.

The gene calls are TRBV25-1 and TRBJ2-7; possibly TRBD2 for D (5 bases). Germline V gives CDR1 MGHDK, CDR2 SYGVNS. V was cut by 7 bases and J by 0 bases, with 10 bases left in between. The CDR3 extends over 13 amino acids. The chain's CDR3 is CASKDSNSYEQYF. DNA for the CDR3: TGTGCCAGCAAGGACTCAAACTCCTACGAGCAGTACTTC.

The chain couples TRBV10-1 to TRBJ2-2; D gene ambiguous. In germline, CDR1 is WNHNN, CDR2 SYGVQD (reference sequence). This CDR3 contains 11 residues. Trimming left V 4 bases short and J 8 bases short, with 5 bases between. The chain's CDR3 is CASSGGGELFF. The CDR3 DNA reads TGCGCCAGCAGTGGAGGTGGGGAGCTGTTTTTT.

The J gene is TRBJ2-3, the V gene TRBV28, with 11 bases matching TRBD2. The length of the CDR3 is 14 residues. CDR1 and CDR2 from the germline V gene are MDHEN and SYDVKM. Trimming cost V 5 bases and J 7 bases; bases outside gene matches: 5. The CDR3 region is CASSRLAGTYTQYF. CDR3 sequence (DNA): TGTGCCAGCAGTCGACTAGCGGGGACCTATACGCAGTATTTT. The variable domain in full, with the rest retrieved from reference TRBV28 and TRBJ2-3, is DVKVTQSSRYLVKRTGEKVFLECVQDMDHENMFWYRQDPGLGLRLIYFSYDVKMKEKGDIPEGYSVSREKKERFSLILESASTNQTSMYLCASSRLAGTYTQYFGPGTRLTVL.

This sequence joins TRBV5-6 and TRBJ2-3; 7 nucleotides agree with TRBD2. Germline values: CDR1 SGHDT, CDR2 YYEEEE. The CDR3 loop spans 15 amino acids. Trimming cost V 4 bases and J 8 bases; bases outside gene matches: 13. The CDR3 loop reads CASSAAGTTGGTQYF. CDR3 coding DNA: TGTGCCAGCAGCGCCGCCGGGACTACCGGGGGTACGCAGTATTTT.

This rearrangement joins TRBV5-4 to TRBJ2-7; D gene uncertain. V was shortened by 2 bases and J by 2 bases, with 8 bases between the two germline ends. CDR3 size: 13 residues. Germline CDR1 is SGHNT and CDR2 is YYREEE (reference sequence). The CDR3 nucleotides read TGTGCCAGCAGCTTAAACAGACCCTACGAGCAGTACTTC. The encoded protein is CASSLNRPYEQYF.

The J gene is TRBJ2-5, the V gene TRBV10-3; perhaps D is TRBD1 or TRBD2 (5 bases each). The CDR3 length is 14 residues. Germline CDR1 is ENHRY and CDR2 is SYGVKD. The V gene lost 8 bases and the J gene lost 2 bases, with 15 bases spanning the gap. CDR3 bases: TGTGCCATCGGGGGAGAAAAGGGGCAAGAGACCCAGTACTTC. Translated: CAIGGEKGQETQYF.

The rearrangement uses TRBV28 and TRBJ1-5, with a possible D match to TRBD1 (5 bases). Trimming shortened V by 3 bases and J by 5 bases, and 11 bases separated the two germline ends. The CDR3 totals 14 residues. The V gene's germline CDR1 is MDHEN and CDR2 SYDVKM. Written as DNA, the CDR3 is TGTGCCAGCAGTTTGGTCAGGGATTATCAGCCCCAGCATTTT. Amino acid sequence: CASSLVRDYQPQHF.

Note on this clone: Likely a read error: the CDR3 ends without its conserved phenylalanine or tryptophan. The chain is built from TRBV13 and TRBJ2-3; tentatively, D is TRBD1 (6 bases). Between the trimmed V and J ends, which lost 1 base and 1 base, there was a span of 12 bases. The CDR3 loop spans 16 amino acids. Germline V gene lookup returns CDR1 PRHDT and CDR2 FYEKMQ (reference sequence). The chain's CDR3 is CASSLVIPGGTDTQYS. CDR3 in DNA: TGTGCCAGCAGCTTAGTTATCCCAGGGGGCACAGATACGCAGTATTCT.

This clone has only one observation. V is TRBV28 and J is TRBJ2-3; D not certain. V was clipped by 1 base and J by 7 bases, with 12 bases between them. In germline, CDR1 is MDHEN, CDR2 SYDVKM. This CDR3 contains 14 residues. CDR3 sequence: CASSLSLVGYTQYF. The DNA for the CDR3 is TGTGCCAGCAGTTTATCCCTAGTTGGGTATACGCAGTATTTT.

V is TRBV15 and J is TRBJ2-1; D remains ambiguous. The CDR3 has 12 amino acids. Trimming took 5 bases from V and 8 from J, leaving 10 bases between them. Germline CDR1 and CDR2: LNHNV and YYDKDF (reference sequence). In DNA form, the CDR3 reads TGTGCCACCAGCCCTACCCCCCATGAGCAGTTCTTC. Amino acids: CATSPTPHEQFF.

The gene calls are TRBV6-5 and TRBJ1-1, with D uncertain. Germline-derived CDR1 and CDR2 are MNHEY and SVGAGI. Deletions cut 0 bases from V and 7 bases from J, with 15 bases between. This CDR3 comprises 15 residues. The CDR3 spells CASSYSITVFGEAFF. CDR3 DNA sequence: TGTGCCAGCAGTTACTCGATCACTGTTTTTGGTGAAGCTTTCTTT.

Relative to its sample, this clone is medium-sized. The chain uses TRBV2 and TRBJ2-4, with D possibly matching TRBD1 (5 bases). This CDR3 is 15 amino acids long. Trimming took 4 bases from V and 2 from J, leaving 12 bases between them. The V gene's germline CDR1 is SNHLY and CDR2 FYNNEI. The CDR3 region has the DNA TGTGCCAGCAGTGGGGCAGGGTATTCCAAAAACATTCAGTACTTC. This gives the protein CASSGAGYSKNIQYF. The full variable domain, in which reference TRBV2 and TRBJ2-4 provide the parts outside the CDR3, is EPEVTQTPSHQVTQMGQEVILRCVPISNHLYFYWYRQILGQKVEFLVSFYNNEISEKSEIFDDQFSVERPDGSNFTLKIRSTKLEDSAMYFCASSGAGYSKNIQYFGAGTRLSVL.

The rearrangement links TRBV6-5 to TRBJ2-7; D call uncertain. From germline, CDR1 is MNHEY and CDR2 SVGAGI. The ends were cut back, 0 bases at V and 3 bases at J, with 15 bases in the middle. The CDR3 loop spans 16 amino acids. The CDR3 loop reads CASSYSKTALDYEQYF. The CDR3 bases are TGTGCCAGCAGTTACTCGAAAACAGCCCTAGACTACGAGCAGTACTTC.

The V gene is TRBV9, the J gene TRBJ2-3; D call uncertain. CDR3 length equals 15 residues. V shed 4 bases and J shed 0 bases, with 12 bases lying between them. Germline V gene data show CDR1 as SGDLS and CDR2 as YYNGEE. CDR3 amino acids: CASSSDTPSTDTQYF. The CDR3, as DNA: TGTGCCAGCAGCTCCGACACCCCGAGCACAGATACGCAGTATTTT. Together with reference TRBV9 and TRBJ2-3, the CDR3 gives the full variable domain: DSGVTQTPKHLITATGQRVTLRCSPRSGDLSVYWYQQSLDQGLQFLIQYYNGEERAKGNILERFSAQQFPDLHSELNLSSLELGDSALYFCASSSDTPSTDTQYFGPGTRLTVL.